This T cell receptor beta chain was sequenced in a study of blood T cells in healthy people across ages. A second PCR of about 7 to 12 cycles used a sample-barcoded 5' primer and a J-beta primer mix. TCRdb processed the 5' RACE reads anew with MiXCR; each CDR3 protein has one entry. The sample has approximately 810,000 distinct CDR3 sequences, 25% to 30% seen once. The germline V and J ends were trimmed by 5 bases and 1 base, with 13 bases remaining between them. CDR3 length equals 15 residues. Whole-study findings and limits: Across the age range, TCR beta diversity per million T cells fell in a roughly linear way. Unsorted PBMC input precluded a conclusive naive versus antigen-experienced comparison.

This clonotype was observed many times. What it binds is unknown. PBMCs numbering at least 7 million were isolated per sample. The V call is TRBV12-3 or TRBV12-4, the J call TRBJ2-3; maybe TRBD1 (6 bases). The TCR comes from a woman of 80 years or more in good health. Specimen: blood. The CDR3 DNA reads TGTGCCAGCAGTACACAGGGCGTCGGCACAGATACGCAGTATTTT. Its translation: CASSTQGVGTDTQYF.